These 9 T cell receptor beta chains came from one sample sequenced in a study of blood T cells in healthy people across ages. Through a sample-barcoded 5' primer and a J-beta primer mix, a second PCR was run for about 6 to 11 cycles. Each CDR3 protein gets one entry after TCRdb re-called the 5' RACE reads with MiXCR. The data show 710,000 or so distinct CDR3 sequences, around 32% seen once. Sequencing was done on a sample of blood. The source is a woman older than 75 in good health.

This clonotype was seen more than once but under ten times. The rearrangement joins TRBV3-1 to TRBJ2-1; D is ambiguous. With 4 bases removed from V and 11 bases from J, the gap between germline ends came to 18 bases. The CDR3 consists of 14 residues. Per germline, CDR1 LGHDT and CDR2 YNNKEL (reference sequence). CDR3 region: CASSLKPLGTKQFF. For the CDR3, the DNA is TGTGCCAGCAGCCTAAAACCGCTGGGCACGAAGCAGTTCTTC.

This clonotype was observed many times. V and J are TRBV4-1 and TRBJ1-4; 8 bases are shared with TRBD1. Germline CDR1 is MGHRA and CDR2 is YSYEKL. The CDR3 consists of 16 residues. V was clipped by 1 base and J by 5 bases; unmatched bases: 6. The CDR3 nucleotides read TGCGCCAGCAGCCAAGGGCTCAGGGGGCGCAATGAAAAACTGTTTTTT. As protein: CASSQGLRGRNEKLFF.

Concerning this clonotype itself: A read error is possible here, since a much larger clone lies one base away. The V call is TRBV3-1, the J call TRBJ2-5; the D is unclear. The J call may be mistaken, given a closer DNA end match to TRBJ2-7. This CDR3 has 13 amino acids. CDR1 is LGHDT and CDR2 is YNNKEL in the germline V gene (reference sequence). CDR3 coding DNA: TGTGCCAGCAGCCAAGATCCTATCTACGAGCAGTACTTC. Translation gives CASSQDPIYEQYF.

As regards this clonotype: This may stem from a read error, because a much larger clone lies one nucleotide away. The V gene is TRBV28, the J gene TRBJ2-1; 12 bases are a match to TRBD2. With the DNA end fitting TRBJ2-7 better, the J assignment may be wrong. CDR1 MDHEN and CDR2 SYDVKM come from the germline V gene. The CDR3 totals 17 residues. The CDR3 reads CASSPIRLAGAYNEQYF. The DNA of the CDR3 is TGTGCCAGCAGCCCTATAAGACTAGCGGGGGCCTACAATGAGCAGTACTTC.

This clonotype showed up many times. The chain is built from TRBV12-3 or TRBV12-4 and TRBJ1-1, with unresolved D. Trimming left V 3 bases short and J 0 bases short, with 8 bases between. The CDR3 length is 14 residues. The CDR3 is CASSFGRLNTEAFF. DNA for the CDR3: TGTGCCAGCAGTTTTGGCAGATTGAACACTGAAGCTTTCTTT.

The V and J genes are TRBV5-1 and TRBJ1-1, with D unresolved. Per germline, CDR1 SGHRS and CDR2 YFSETQ. The length of the CDR3 is 14 residues. The V end was cut by 3 bases, the J end by 0 bases, with 9 bases between. This chain's CDR3 is CASSSGLVNTEAFF. CDR3 nucleotide sequence: TGCGCCAGCAGCTCCGGACTCGTGAACACTGAAGCTTTCTTT.

This clonotype was seen ten or more times. The chain is built from TRBV4-3 and TRBJ1-2, with D possibly TRBD1 on 5 matching bases. CDR1 and CDR2 (germline): LGHNA, YSLEER. V was cut by 0 bases and J by 1 base, with 15 bases left in between. The CDR3 totals 17 residues. As DNA, the CDR3 is TGCGCCAGCAGCCAAGATCTTCCAGACAGCTATAACTATGGCTACACCTTC. Its translation is CASSQDLPDSYNYGYTF.

The rearrangement links TRBV19 to TRBJ1-5; D possibly corresponds to TRBD1 (5 bases). The germline CDR1 and CDR2 sequences are LNHDA and SQIVND (reference sequence). This CDR3 has 15 amino acids. With 6 bases removed from V and 7 bases from J, the gap between germline ends came to 19 bases. In nucleotides, the CDR3 is TGTGCCAGTAGCCCGACCCGGGACGGTGGCCAGCCCCAGCATTTT. This sequence encodes CASSPTRDGGQPQHF. Full variable domain (outside the CDR3, taken from reference TRBV19 and TRBJ1-5): DGGITQSPKYLFRKEGQNVTLSCEQNLNHDAMYWYRQDPGQGLRLIYYSQIVNDFQKGDIAEGYSVSREKKESFPLTVTSAQKNPTAFYLCASSPTRDGGQPQHFGDGTRLSIL.

Only a few counts were recorded for this clonotype. CDR3 bases: TGTGCCAGCAGCCACGCCCGGCGGGGGATGAACACTGAAGCTTTCTTT. It is translated as CASSHARRGMNTEAFF. The gene calls are TRBV7-9 and TRBJ1-1; TRBD1 is a possible D gene (5 bases). CDR1 SEHNR and CDR2 FQNEAQ come from the germline V gene (reference sequence). Trimming removed 5 bases at V and 0 bases at J, with 16 bases between. The CDR3 covers 16 residues.